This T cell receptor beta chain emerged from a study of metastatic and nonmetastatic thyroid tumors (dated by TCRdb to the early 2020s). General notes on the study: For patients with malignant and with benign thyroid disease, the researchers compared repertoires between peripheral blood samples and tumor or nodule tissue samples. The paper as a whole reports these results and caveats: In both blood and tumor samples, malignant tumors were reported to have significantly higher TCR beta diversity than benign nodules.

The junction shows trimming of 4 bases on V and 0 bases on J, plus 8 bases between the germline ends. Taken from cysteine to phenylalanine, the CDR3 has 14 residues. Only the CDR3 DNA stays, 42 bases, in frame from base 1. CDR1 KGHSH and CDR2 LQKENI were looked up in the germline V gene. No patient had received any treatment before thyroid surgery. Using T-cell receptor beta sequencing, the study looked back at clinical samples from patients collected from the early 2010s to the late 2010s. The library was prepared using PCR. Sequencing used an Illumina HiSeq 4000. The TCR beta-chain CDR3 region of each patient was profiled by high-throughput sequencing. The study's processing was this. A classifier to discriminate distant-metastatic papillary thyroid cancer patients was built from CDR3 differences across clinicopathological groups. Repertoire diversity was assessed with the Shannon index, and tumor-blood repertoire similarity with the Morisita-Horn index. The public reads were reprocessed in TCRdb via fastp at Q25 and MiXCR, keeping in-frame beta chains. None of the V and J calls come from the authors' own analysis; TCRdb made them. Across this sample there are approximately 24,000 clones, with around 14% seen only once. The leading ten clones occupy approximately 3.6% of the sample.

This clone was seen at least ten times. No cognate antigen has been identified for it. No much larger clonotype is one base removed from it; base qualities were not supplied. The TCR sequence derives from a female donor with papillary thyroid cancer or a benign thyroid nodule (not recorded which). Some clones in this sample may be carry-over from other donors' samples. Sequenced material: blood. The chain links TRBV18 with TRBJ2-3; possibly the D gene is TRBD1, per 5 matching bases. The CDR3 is CASSLTESTDTQYF. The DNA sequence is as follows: TGTGCCAGCTCACTGACAGAGAGCACAGATACGCAGTATTTT.